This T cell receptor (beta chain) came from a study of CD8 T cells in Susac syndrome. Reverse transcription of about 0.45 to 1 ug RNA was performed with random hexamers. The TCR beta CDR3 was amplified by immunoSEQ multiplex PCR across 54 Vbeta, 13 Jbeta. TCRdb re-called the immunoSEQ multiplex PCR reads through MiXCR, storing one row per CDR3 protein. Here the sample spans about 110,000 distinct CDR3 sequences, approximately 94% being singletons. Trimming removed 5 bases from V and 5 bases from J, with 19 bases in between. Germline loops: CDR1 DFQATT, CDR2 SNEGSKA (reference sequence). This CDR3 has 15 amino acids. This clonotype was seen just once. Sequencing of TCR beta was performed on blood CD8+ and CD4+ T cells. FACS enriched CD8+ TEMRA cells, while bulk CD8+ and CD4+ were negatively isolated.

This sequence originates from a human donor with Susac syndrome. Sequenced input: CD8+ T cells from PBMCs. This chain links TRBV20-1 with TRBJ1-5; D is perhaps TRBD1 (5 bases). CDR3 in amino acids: CSAFIRGEGYQPQHF. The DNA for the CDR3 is TGCAGTGCTTTTATCAGAGGGGAGGGTTATCAGCCCCAGCATTTT.